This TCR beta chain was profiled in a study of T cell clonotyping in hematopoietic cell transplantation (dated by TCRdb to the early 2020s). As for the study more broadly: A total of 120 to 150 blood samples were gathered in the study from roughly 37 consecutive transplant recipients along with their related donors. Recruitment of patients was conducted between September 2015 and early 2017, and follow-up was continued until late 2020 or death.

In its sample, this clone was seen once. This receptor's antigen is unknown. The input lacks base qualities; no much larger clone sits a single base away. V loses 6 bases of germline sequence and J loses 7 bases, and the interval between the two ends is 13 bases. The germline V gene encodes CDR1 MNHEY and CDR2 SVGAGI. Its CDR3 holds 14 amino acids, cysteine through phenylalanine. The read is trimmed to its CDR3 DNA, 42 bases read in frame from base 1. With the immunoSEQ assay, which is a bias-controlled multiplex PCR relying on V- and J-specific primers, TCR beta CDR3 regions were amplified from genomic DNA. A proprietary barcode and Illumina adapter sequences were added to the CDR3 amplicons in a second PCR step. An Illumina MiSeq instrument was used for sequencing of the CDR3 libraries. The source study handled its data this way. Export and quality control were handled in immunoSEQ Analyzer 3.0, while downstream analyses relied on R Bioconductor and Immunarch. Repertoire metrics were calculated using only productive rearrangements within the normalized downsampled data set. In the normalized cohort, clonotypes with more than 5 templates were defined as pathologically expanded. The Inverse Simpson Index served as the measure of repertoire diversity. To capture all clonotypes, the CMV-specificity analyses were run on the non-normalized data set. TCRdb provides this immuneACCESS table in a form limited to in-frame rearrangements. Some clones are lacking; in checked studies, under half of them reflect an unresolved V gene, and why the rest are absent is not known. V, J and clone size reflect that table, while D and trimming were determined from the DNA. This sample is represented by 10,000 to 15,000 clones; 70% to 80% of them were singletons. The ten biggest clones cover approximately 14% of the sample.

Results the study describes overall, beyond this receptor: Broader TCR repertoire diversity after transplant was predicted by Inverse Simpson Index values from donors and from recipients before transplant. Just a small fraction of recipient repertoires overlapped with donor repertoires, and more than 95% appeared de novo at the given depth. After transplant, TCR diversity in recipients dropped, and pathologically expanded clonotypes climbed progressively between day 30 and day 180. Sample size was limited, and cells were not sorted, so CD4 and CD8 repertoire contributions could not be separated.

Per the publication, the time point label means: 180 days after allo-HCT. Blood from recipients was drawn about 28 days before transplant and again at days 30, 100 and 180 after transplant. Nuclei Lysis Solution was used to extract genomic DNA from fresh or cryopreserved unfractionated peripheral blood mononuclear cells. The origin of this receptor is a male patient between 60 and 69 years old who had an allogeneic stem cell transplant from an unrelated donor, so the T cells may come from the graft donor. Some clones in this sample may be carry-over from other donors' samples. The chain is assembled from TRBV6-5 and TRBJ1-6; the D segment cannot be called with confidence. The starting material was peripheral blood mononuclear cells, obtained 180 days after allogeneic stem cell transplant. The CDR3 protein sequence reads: CASRRGRVNSPLHF. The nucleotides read TGTGCCAGCAGACGAGGACGGGTAAATTCACCCCTCCACTTT.